This T cell receptor beta chain was sequenced during a study of blood T cell repertoires in COVID-19. Study at large: From the United States, Italy and Spain came samples of acute and convalescent COVID-19. PBMCs, B-cell-depleted T cells, or T cells provided the cDNA or gDNA that made up the material.

V dropped 0 bases and J dropped 7 bases, with 16 bases sitting between them. This CDR3 is 16 amino acids long. The V gene's germline CDR1 is MGHRA and CDR2 YSYEKL. In the original analysis: Estimates of nucleated cell counts were drawn from the amplification of reference gene primers. The repertoire was sequenced with immunoSEQ multiplex PCR; TCRdb's copy has only in-frame clones and lacks some. V and J calls and clone size are copied from that table; D and trimming were computed from the DNA. The data show roughly 200,000 clones, about 90% seen once. This chain connects TRBV4-1 to TRBJ2-1, with a possible D match to TRBD2 (6 bases). This TCR was recovered from a man aged 45-65 years with acute or convalescent COVID-19. The source material was peripheral blood. The CDR3: CASSQEERPGENEQFF. CDR3 bases: TGCGCCAGCAGCCAAGAAGAGAGGCCGGGGGAGAATGAGCAGTTCTTC.